The 28 T cell receptor beta chains below all came from one sample that was sequenced in a study of monozygotic twins with inflammatory bowel disease (dated 2019 in TCRdb). The library relied on 5' RACE. The instrument given in TCRdb is Illumina HiSeq 2500. Reprocessed by TCRdb, the reads give a single entry per CDR3 protein sequence, without DNA. This sample's clone table shows around 140,000 distinct CDR3 sequences. Clones ranked in the top ten supply roughly 2.5% of the sample. The sample consisted of blood. These receptors were taken from a human donor with ulcerative colitis or Crohn's disease, or a healthy co-twin of an affected twin (not recorded which).

The genes are TRBV4-2 and TRBJ2-2; TCRdb gives TRBD1 as the D gene, but with no DNA this cannot be confirmed. The CDR3 has 17 residues. Germline-derived CDR1 and CDR2 are LGHNA and YNFKEQ. This chain's CDR3 is CASSQEGSRVSTGELFF.

This sequence joins TRBV20-1 and TRBJ2-5; the TCRdb D gene call, TRBD1, has no DNA to confirm it. From germline, CDR1 is DFQATT and CDR2 SNEGSKA (reference sequence). The CDR3 runs 14 residues. CDR3: CSARNLGGRETQYF.

This sequence joins TRBV29-1 and TRBJ2-2; without DNA, the TCRdb call of TRBD2 cannot be checked. From germline, CDR1 is SQVTM and CDR2 ANQGSEA. CDR3 size: 12 residues. The CDR3 sequence: CSPSWNTGELFF.

J is TRBJ2-3 and V is TRBV7-2; TCRdb designates TRBD2, a call that cannot be tested without DNA. Germline V CDR1 and CDR2: SGHTA, FQGNSA. The CDR3 is 17 residues long. The CDR3 loop is CASSLGGRGGRSDTQYF.

The chain combines TRBV6-6 with TRBJ2-1; checking the TCRdb D call of TRBD1 is not possible without DNA. CDR3 length: 14 residues. Looked up from germline, CDR1 is MNHNY and CDR2 is SVGAGI (reference sequence). CDR3 residues: CASSYLQGYNEQFF.

The chain has TRBV7-3 and TRBJ2-7. Germline loops: CDR1 SGHTA, CDR2 FQGTGA. The CDR3 spans 13 residues. The CDR3 loop reads CASSLGHGYEQYF.

The rearrangement uses TRBV14 and TRBJ2-7; TCRdb picks TRBD2, but there is no DNA to check that call. The V gene's germline CDR1 is SGHDN and CDR2 FVKESK. This CDR3 is built from 18 residues. CDR3 in amino acids: CASSQGLQAPGLYYEQYF. Combining the CDR3 with reference TRBV14 and TRBJ2-7 gives the whole variable domain EAGVTQFPSHSVIEKGQTVTLRCDPISGHDNLYWYRRVMGKEIKFLLHFVKESKQDESGMPNNRFLAERTGGTYSTLKVQPAELEDSGVYFCASSQGLQAPGLYYEQYFGPGTRLTVT.

The chain is built from TRBV7-2 and TRBJ2-2. The CDR3 totals 15 residues. Per the germline V gene, CDR1 is SGHTA and CDR2 is FQGNSA. CDR3 sequence: CASSRWLRNTGELFF. The full variable domain, in which reference TRBV7-2 and TRBJ2-2 provide the parts outside the CDR3, is GAGVSQSPSNKVTEKGKDVELRCDPISGHTALYWYRQSLGQGLEFLIYFQGNSAPDKSGLPSDRFSAERTGGSVSTLTIQRTQQEDSAVYLCASSRWLRNTGELFFGEGSRLTVL.

The chain recombines TRBV12-3 or TRBV12-4 with TRBJ2-4; absent DNA, TCRdb's TRBD1 call cannot be checked. The length of the CDR3 is 14 residues. CDR3 sequence reads: CASRDRGGKNIQYF.

The chain employs TRBV5-1 and TRBJ1-1; TCRdb returns TRBD1, unconfirmable since there is no DNA. Germline lookup yields CDR1 SGHRS and CDR2 YFSETQ. The CDR3 runs 13 residues. The CDR3 spells CASSRDREAEAFF.

CDR3 amino acids: CASEQQGANTGELFF. The V and J genes are TRBV2 and TRBJ2-2; TCRdb lists TRBD1, though no DNA is available to test this call. The CDR3 consists of 15 residues. Germline V lookup: CDR1 SNHLY, CDR2 FYNNEI.

This chain joins TRBV7-9 and TRBJ1-1; the D gene TCRdb calls, TRBD1, cannot be checked with no DNA. Germline loops: CDR1 SEHNR, CDR2 FQNEAQ (reference sequence). The CDR3 sequence is 16 residues long. The CDR3 region is CASSLALSGAGTEAFF.

The J gene is TRBJ2-7, the V gene TRBV7-2; TCRdb lists TRBD2, though no DNA is available to test this call. There are 19 residues in the CDR3. Germline V lookup: CDR1 SGHTA, CDR2 FQGNSA. CDR3 protein: CASSLAGVSSGGMSYEQYF. Filled out from reference TRBV7-2 and TRBJ2-7, the complete variable domain reads GAGVSQSPSNKVTEKGKDVELRCDPISGHTALYWYRQSLGQGLEFLIYFQGNSAPDKSGLPSDRFSAERTGGSVSTLTIQRTQQEDSAVYLCASSLAGVSSGGMSYEQYFGPGTRLTVT.

This sequence joins TRBV29-1 and TRBJ1-1. From germline, CDR1 is SQVTM and CDR2 ANQGSEA. This CDR3 has 11 amino acids. The CDR3 loop reads CSVTPNTEAFF.

This chain joins TRBV7-9 and TRBJ2-3; TCRdb returns TRBD2, unconfirmable since there is no DNA. Germline V gives CDR1 SEHNR, CDR2 FQNEAQ (reference sequence). This CDR3 spans 17 amino acids. This CDR3 is CASSQESSGVNTDTQYF.

This sequence joins TRBV20-1 and TRBJ2-2; TCRdb proposes TRBD1, but this gene call is untestable without DNA. Germline-derived CDR1 and CDR2 are DFQATT and SNEGSKA (reference sequence). The CDR3 is 14 residues long. This CDR3 reads CSARDKGAIGELFF.

J is TRBJ2-7 and V is TRBV3-1; TCRdb's assignment of TRBD1 cannot be checked, as there is no DNA. Germline V gene lookup returns CDR1 LGHDT and CDR2 YNNKEL (reference sequence). This CDR3 spans 14 amino acids. The CDR3 sequence: CASSQAGTAYEQYF.

The chain uses TRBV20-1 and TRBJ1-2; there is no DNA to check the TCRdb D call of TRBD1. Germline CDR1 DFQATT, CDR2 SNEGSKA (reference sequence). The CDR3 consists of 12 residues. This CDR3 reads CSASDRVYGYTF.

The rearrangement links TRBV7-6 to TRBJ2-6. CDR3 size: 16 residues. The germline V gene encodes CDR1 SGHVS and CDR2 FNYEAQ. The CDR3 sequence is CASSETVNTGANVLTF.

The J gene is TRBJ2-1, the V gene TRBV30. In germline, CDR1 is GTSNPN, CDR2 SVGIG (reference sequence). This CDR3 spans 14 amino acids. The CDR3 region is CAWSSRTLYNEQFF. The whole variable domain, filled in from reference TRBV30 and TRBJ2-1, reads SQTIHQWPATLVQPVGSPLSLECTVEGTSNPNLYWYRQAAGRGLQLLFYSVGIGQISSEVPQNLSASRPQDRQFILSSKKLLLSDSGFYLCAWSSRTLYNEQFFGPGTRLTVL.

The chain employs TRBV20-1 and TRBJ1-5; TCRdb returns TRBD1, unconfirmable since there is no DNA. The CDR3 spans 15 residues. The germline CDR1 and CDR2 sequences are DFQATT and SNEGSKA (reference sequence). CDR3 residues: CSAGGYRRSNQPQHF.

J is TRBJ1-1 and V is TRBV7-2; TCRdb designates TRBD1, a call that cannot be tested without DNA. The CDR3 has 14 residues. Germline CDR1 SGHTA, CDR2 FQGNSA. The CDR3 reads CASSFLQGNTEAFF. The full variable domain, with the rest looked up from reference TRBV7-2 and TRBJ1-1, is GAGVSQSPSNKVTEKGKDVELRCDPISGHTALYWYRQSLGQGLEFLIYFQGNSAPDKSGLPSDRFSAERTGGSVSTLTIQRTQQEDSAVYLCASSFLQGNTEAFFGQGTRLTVV.

The chain is built from TRBV7-8 and TRBJ2-5; TCRdb's assignment of TRBD2 cannot be checked, as there is no DNA. Germline values: CDR1 SGHVS, CDR2 FQNEAQ. The CDR3 is 15 amino acids. CDR3 loop: CASSLGGAYQETQYF.

The chain recombines TRBV12-5 with TRBJ2-1; lacking DNA, the TRBD1 call made by TCRdb goes unchecked. Looked up from germline, CDR1 is LGHNT and CDR2 is FRNRAP. CDR3 length: 15 amino acids. CDR3 in amino acids: CASGLGQAGGNEQFF. The whole variable domain, filled in from reference TRBV12-5 and TRBJ2-1, reads DARVTQTPRHKVTEMGQEVTMRCQPILGHNTVFWYRQTMMQGLELLAYFRNRAPLDDSGMPKDRFSAEMPDATLATLKIQPSEPRDSAVYFCASGLGQAGGNEQFFGPGTRLTVL.

V and J are TRBV6-6 and TRBJ1-4; the TCRdb call, TRBD1, lacks DNA for checking. The CDR3 contains 13 residues. CDR1 is MNHNY, CDR2 SVGAGI, per germline (reference sequence). The CDR3 is CASIGGRVGKLFF.

The chain couples TRBV5-1 to TRBJ2-5. CDR1 SGHRS and CDR2 YFSETQ come from the germline V gene. The length of the CDR3 is 14 residues. The chain's CDR3 is CASSLATAQETQYF.

CDR3 residues: CASSLDPYGYTF. The chain uses TRBV5-5 and TRBJ1-2. Germline assignment: CDR1 SGHKS and CDR2 YYEKEE (reference sequence). The CDR3 is 12 amino acids.

The chain recombines TRBV5-1 with TRBJ2-7; with no DNA, the TCRdb D assignment of TRBD1 cannot be verified. Germline CDR1 is SGHRS and CDR2 is YFSETQ. The CDR3 runs 11 residues. The CDR3 is CASSPGYEQYF.